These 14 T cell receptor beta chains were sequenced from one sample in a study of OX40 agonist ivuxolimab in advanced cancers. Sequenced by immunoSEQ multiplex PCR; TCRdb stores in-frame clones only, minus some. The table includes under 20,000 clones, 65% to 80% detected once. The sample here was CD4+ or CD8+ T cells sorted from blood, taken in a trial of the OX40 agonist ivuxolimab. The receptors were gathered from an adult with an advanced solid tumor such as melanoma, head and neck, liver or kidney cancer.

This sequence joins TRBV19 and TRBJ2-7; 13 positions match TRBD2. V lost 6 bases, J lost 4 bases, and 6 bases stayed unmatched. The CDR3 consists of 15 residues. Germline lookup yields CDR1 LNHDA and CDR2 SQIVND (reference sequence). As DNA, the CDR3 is TGTGCCAGTAGCACACTAGCGGGAGGGCCTTACGAGCAGTACTTC. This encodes CASSTLAGGPYEQYF. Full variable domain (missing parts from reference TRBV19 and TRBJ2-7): DGGITQSPKYLFRKEGQNVTLSCEQNLNHDAMYWYRQDPGQGLRLIYYSQIVNDFQKGDIAEGYSVSREKKESFPLTVTSAQKNPTAFYLCASSTLAGGPYEQYFGPGTRLTVT.

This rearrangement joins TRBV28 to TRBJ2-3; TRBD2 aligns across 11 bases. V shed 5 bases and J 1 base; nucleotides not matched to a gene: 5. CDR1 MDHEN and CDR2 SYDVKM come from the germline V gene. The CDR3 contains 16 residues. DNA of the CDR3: TGTGCCAGCAGTCTCCCGACTAGCGGGGGCACAGATACGCAGTATTTT. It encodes CASSLPTSGGTDTQYF.

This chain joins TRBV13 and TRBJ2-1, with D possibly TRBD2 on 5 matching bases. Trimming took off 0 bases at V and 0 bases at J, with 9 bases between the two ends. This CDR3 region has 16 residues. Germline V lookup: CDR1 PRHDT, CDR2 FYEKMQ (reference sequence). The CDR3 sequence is CASSLGRGSSYNEQFF. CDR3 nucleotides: TGTGCCAGCAGCTTAGGCCGAGGGAGCTCCTACAATGAGCAGTTCTTC.

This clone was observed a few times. Here the CDR3 DNA reads TGTGCCAGCAGTGAGGGGGGGGGAAAGACCCAGTACTTC. It specifies CASSEGGGKTQYF. This sequence joins TRBV2 and TRBJ2-5; 7 positions agree with TRBD2. The CDR3 totals 13 residues. CDR1 is SNHLY, CDR2 FYNNEI, per germline. V lost 3 bases to trimming and J lost 6 bases; unmatched junction nucleotides: 4.

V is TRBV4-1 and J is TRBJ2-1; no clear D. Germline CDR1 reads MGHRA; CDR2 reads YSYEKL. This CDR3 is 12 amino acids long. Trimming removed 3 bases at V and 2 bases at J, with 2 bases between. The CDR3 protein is CASSQAYNEQFF. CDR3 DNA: TGCGCCAGCAGCCAGGCCTACAATGAGCAGTTCTTC.

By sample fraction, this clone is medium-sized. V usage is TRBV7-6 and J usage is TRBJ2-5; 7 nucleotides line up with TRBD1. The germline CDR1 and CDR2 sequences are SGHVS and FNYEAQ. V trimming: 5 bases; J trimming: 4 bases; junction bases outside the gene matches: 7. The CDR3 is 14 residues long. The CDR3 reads CASSAGGFGETQYF. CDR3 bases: TGTGCCAGCAGCGCAGGGGGATTCGGAGAGACCCAGTACTTC.

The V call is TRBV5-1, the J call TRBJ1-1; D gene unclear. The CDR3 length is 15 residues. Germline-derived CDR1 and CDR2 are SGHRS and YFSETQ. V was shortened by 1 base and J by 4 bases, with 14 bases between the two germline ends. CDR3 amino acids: CASSLRAGLGTEAFF. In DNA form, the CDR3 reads TGCGCCAGCAGCTTGCGGGCCGGGTTGGGCACTGAAGCTTTCTTT. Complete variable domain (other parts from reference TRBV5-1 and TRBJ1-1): KAGVTQTPRYLIKTRGQQVTLSCSPISGHRSVSWYQQTPGQGLQFLFEYFSETQRNKGNFPGRFSGRQFSNSRSEMNVSTLELGDSALYLCASSLRAGLGTEAFFGQGTRLTVV.

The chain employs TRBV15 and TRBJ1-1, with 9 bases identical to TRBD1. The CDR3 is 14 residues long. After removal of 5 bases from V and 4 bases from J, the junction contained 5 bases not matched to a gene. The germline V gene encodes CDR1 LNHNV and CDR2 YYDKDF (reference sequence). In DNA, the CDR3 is TGTGCCACCAGCGGGGGACAGGGCCTCACTGAAGCTTTCTTT. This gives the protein CATSGGQGLTEAFF.

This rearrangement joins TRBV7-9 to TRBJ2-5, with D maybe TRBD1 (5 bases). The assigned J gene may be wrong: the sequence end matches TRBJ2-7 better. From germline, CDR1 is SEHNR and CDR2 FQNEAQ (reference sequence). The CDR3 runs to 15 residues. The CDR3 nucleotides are TGTGCCAGCAGCTACCCGGAAAGGGGCAAGATCGAGCAGTACTTC. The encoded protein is CASSYPERGKIEQYF.

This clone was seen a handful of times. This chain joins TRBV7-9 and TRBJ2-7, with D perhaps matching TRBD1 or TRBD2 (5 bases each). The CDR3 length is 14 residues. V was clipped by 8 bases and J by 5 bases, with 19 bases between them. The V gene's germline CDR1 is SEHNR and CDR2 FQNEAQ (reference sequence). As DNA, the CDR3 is TGTGCCAGCCAGCTTTCTGGGACCCCCGACGAGCAGTACTTC. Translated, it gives CASQLSGTPDEQYF.

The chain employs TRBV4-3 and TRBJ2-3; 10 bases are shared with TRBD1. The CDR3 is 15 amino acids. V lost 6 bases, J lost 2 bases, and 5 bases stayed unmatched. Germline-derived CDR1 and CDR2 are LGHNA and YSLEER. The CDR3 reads CASSSGTGDTDTQYF. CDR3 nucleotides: TGCGCCAGCAGTTCCGGGACAGGGGACACAGATACGCAGTATTTT.

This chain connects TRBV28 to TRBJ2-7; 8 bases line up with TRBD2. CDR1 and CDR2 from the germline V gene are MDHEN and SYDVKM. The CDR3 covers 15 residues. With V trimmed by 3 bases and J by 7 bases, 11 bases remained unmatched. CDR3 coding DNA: TGTGCCAGCAGTTTCCGGACTAGCCACCTCCGAGAGCAGTACTTC. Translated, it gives CASSFRTSHLREQYF.

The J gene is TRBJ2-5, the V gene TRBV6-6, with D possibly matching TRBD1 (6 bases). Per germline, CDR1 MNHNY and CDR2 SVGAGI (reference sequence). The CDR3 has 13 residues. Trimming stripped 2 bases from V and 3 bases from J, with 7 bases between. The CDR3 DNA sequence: TGTGCCAGCAGTTACGAGGGGGAAGAGACCCAGTACTTC. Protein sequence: CASSYEGEETQYF.

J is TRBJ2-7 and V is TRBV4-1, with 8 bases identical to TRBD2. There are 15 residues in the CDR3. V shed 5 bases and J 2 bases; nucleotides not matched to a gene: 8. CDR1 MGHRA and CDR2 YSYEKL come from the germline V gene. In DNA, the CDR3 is TGCGCCAGCAGCAAGATGGCGGGGGGCCCCTACGAGCAGTACTTC. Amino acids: CASSKMAGGPYEQYF.